This T cell receptor (beta chain) was sequenced during a study of control samples from healthy donors and cancer patients. Profiled with immunoSEQ multiplex PCR; TCRdb holds only in-frame clones, not every one. Of approximately 85,000 clones in the sample, less than 90% were seen once. Trimming took off 2 bases at V and 0 bases at J, with 10 bases between the two ends. There are 15 residues in the CDR3. Looked up from germline, CDR1 is SGHRS and CDR2 is YFSETQ. This chain links TRBV5-1 with TRBJ2-3, with unresolved D. This sequence originates from a woman aged 60-70 years in good health. Sequenced material: blood. DNA for the CDR3: TGCGCCAGCAGCTTAGGAGATCCTAGCACAGATACGCAGTATTTT. This sequence encodes CASSLGDPSTDTQYF.